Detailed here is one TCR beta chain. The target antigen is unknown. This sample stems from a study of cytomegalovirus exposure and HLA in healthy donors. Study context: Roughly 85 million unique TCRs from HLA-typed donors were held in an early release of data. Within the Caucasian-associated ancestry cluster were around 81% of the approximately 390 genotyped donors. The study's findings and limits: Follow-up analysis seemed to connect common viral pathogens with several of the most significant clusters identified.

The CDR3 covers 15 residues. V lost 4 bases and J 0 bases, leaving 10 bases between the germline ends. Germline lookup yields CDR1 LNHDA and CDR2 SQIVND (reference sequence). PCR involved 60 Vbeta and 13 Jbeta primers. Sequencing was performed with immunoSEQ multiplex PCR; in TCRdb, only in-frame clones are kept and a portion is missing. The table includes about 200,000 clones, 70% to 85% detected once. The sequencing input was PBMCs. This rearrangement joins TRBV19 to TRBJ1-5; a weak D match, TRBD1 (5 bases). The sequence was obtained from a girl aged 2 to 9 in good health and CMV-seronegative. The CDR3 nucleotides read TGTGCCAGTAGTAGGGGGGGGAATAGCAATCAGCCCCAGCATTTT. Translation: CASSRGGNSNQPQHF.